This T cell receptor beta chain was recovered during a study of T-cell reconstitution after alpha-beta-depleted transplantation in children. Germline loops: CDR1 LGHDT, CDR2 YNNKEL (reference sequence). V shed 10 bases, J shed 4 bases, and the junction held 9 bases outside the gene matches. CDR3 length: 14 amino acids. Preparation of the TCRbeta library was carried out with unique molecular identifiers. TCRdb re-analysed the PCR reads in MiXCR, keeping a single row per CDR3 protein. Of under 450,000 distinct CDR3 sequences detected, more than 10% appear once; the ten largest clones hold 3.5% to 4.5%.

The rearrangement uses TRBV3-1 and TRBJ2-1; 8 bases are shared with TRBD1. Material: PBMCs, obtained from the stem cell graft. This receptor was taken from a human donor who donated a stem cell graft to a child with Fanconi anemia. CDR3 sequence (DNA): TGTGCCACCCGACAGGGGATAGGGTACAATGAGCAGTTCTTC. Translating gives CATRQGIGYNEQFF.